The 30 T cell receptor beta chains in this list originate from one sample, sequenced in a study of CD8 T cells in ankylosing spondylitis (dated by TCRdb to about 2017). The protocol used for the library was 5' RACE. The listed sequencing device is Illumina HiSeq 2500. TCRdb reanalyzed the raw reads on its own, using fastp at Q25 for trimming and MiXCR for clone calling, and kept in-frame beta chains. All rows with the same CDR3 protein become a single entry with the most common DNA and genes. The sample table contains 250,000 to 400,000 distinct CDR3 sequences; only one count was recorded for around 10% of them. The top ten constitute roughly 9.5% of the sample. Sequenced: blood, either unsorted or a sorted T cell fraction (not recorded which). These TCRs come from a female donor with ankylosing spondylitis or in good health (not recorded which).

This clonotype appeared a few times. CDR3 sequence reads: CASSLGRDSLMNTEAFF. CDR3 in DNA: TGCGCCAGCAGCTTGGGCCGGGACAGTTTAATGAACACTGAAGCTTTCTTT. The chain is built from TRBV5-1 and TRBJ1-1; 7 nucleotides align to TRBD1. Germline V gives CDR1 SGHRS, CDR2 YFSETQ. CDR3 length: 17 residues. The junction had 8 bases not matched to a gene; V was cut back by 0 bases and J by 0 bases.

This clonotype was picked up many times. The chain couples TRBV29-1 to TRBJ2-7; D gene ambiguous. CDR1 and CDR2 from the germline V gene are SQVTM and ANQGSEA. This CDR3 is built from 12 residues. Between the trimmed V and J ends, which lost 3 bases and 5 bases, there was a span of 11 bases. The chain's CDR3 is CSVDGRNDEQYF. CDR3 in DNA: TGCAGCGTTGACGGGCGGAATGACGAGCAGTACTTC.

This clonotype was seen a handful of times. V is TRBV10-3 and J is TRBJ2-1; TRBD2 aligns across 11 bases. With 2 bases clipped from V and 9 bases from J, the junction kept 6 bases outside the gene matches. The CDR3 extends over 15 amino acids. CDR1 ENHRY and CDR2 SYGVKD come from the germline V gene. The CDR3 DNA reads as TGTGCCATCAGTGAGACTAGCGGGGGACAAGGTGAGCAGTTCTTC. Translating gives CAISETSGGQGEQFF.

This clonotype showed up just a few times. The rearrangement links TRBV27 to TRBJ2-7; 7 bases are a match to TRBD1. CDR3 length: 15 amino acids. CDR1 and CDR2 (germline): MNHEY, SMNVEV (reference sequence). The CDR3 is CRPRQGVQSSYEQYF. CDR3 nucleotide sequence: TGTCGCCCGCGGCAGGGGGTTCAGTCGTCCTACGAGCAGTACTTC.

This clonotype showed up many times. V and J are TRBV20-1 and TRBJ1-2; D remains ambiguous. There are 12 residues in the CDR3. Trimming left V 5 bases short and J 4 bases short, with 11 bases between. Germline CDR1 and CDR2: DFQATT and SNEGSKA (reference sequence). CDR3 protein: CSASEKGYGYTF. The CDR3 nucleotides read TGCAGTGCTTCAGAGAAGGGCTATGGCTACACCTTC.

This clonotype was observed many times. V is TRBV12-3 or TRBV12-4 and J is TRBJ2-2; D ambiguous. This CDR3 has 15 residues. V lost 5 bases and J 2 bases, leaving 12 bases between the germline ends. The CDR3 DNA follows: TGTGCCAGCAGTCCGCCACCGGGTAACACCGGGGAGCTGTTTTTT. Translating gives CASSPPPGNTGELFF.

The chain uses TRBV5-5 and TRBJ2-1; possible D gene TRBD2, 5 bases. The V gene's germline CDR1 is SGHKS and CDR2 YYEKEE (reference sequence). The CDR3 extends over 14 amino acids. Trimming removed 2 bases from V and 9 bases from J, with 15 bases in between. The CDR3 DNA sequence: TGTGCCAGCAGCTTTTCCCCGGGTGAGGGTGAGCAGTTCTTC. Its translation is CASSFSPGEGEQFF.

This clonotype was observed a few times. The genes are TRBV3-1 and TRBJ2-7, with D perhaps TRBD1 (6 bases). In germline, CDR1 is LGHDT, CDR2 YNNKEL (reference sequence). V lost 1 base and J 3 bases, leaving 13 bases between the germline ends. This CDR3 spans 15 amino acids. The CDR3 sequence is CASSQVGGQLYEQYF. CDR3 DNA: TGTGCCAGCAGCCAAGTGGGCGGACAGCTCTACGAGCAGTACTTC.

The sample holds many counts of this clonotype. The chain recombines TRBV20-1 with TRBJ2-1; D ambiguous. Per the germline V gene, CDR1 is DFQATT and CDR2 is SNEGSKA (reference sequence). The CDR3 has 13 amino acids. V gave up 6 bases and J gave up 3 bases, with 12 bases separating them. CDR3 DNA: TGCAGTGCCCAGTTTGATTACTACAATGAGCAGTTCTTC. Amino acids: CSAQFDYYNEQFF.

The sample holds many counts of this clonotype. This rearrangement joins TRBV5-1 to TRBJ2-7; 10 positions match TRBD1. The CDR3 is 15 amino acids. Germline V CDR1 and CDR2: SGHRS, YFSETQ. V shed 3 bases and J 3 bases; nucleotides not matched to a gene: 6. The CDR3 is CASSSGTGDIYEQYF. The CDR3 nucleotides read TGCGCCAGCAGCTCGGGGACAGGGGATATCTACGAGCAGTACTTC.

This clonotype was seen repeatedly, ten times or more. The V call is TRBV29-1, the J call TRBJ1-1, with D unclear. Germline-derived CDR1 and CDR2 are SQVTM and ANQGSEA. The CDR3 totals 10 residues. V was pared by 7 bases and J by 5 bases, with 8 bases between. DNA of the CDR3: TGCAGCGCCCACACGACTGAAGCTTTCTTT. Amino acid sequence: CSAHTTEAFF. The variable domain in full, completed from reference TRBV29-1 and TRBJ1-1, reads SAVISQKPSRDICQRGTSLTIQCQVDSQVTMMFWYRQQPGQSLTLIATANQGSEATYESGFVIDKFPISRPNLTFSTLTVSNMSPEDSSIYLCSAHTTEAFFGQGTRLTVV.

This clonotype was counted many times. The chain recombines TRBV28 with TRBJ1-1, with unresolved D. Germline V gives CDR1 MDHEN, CDR2 SYDVKM. CDR3 length: 13 amino acids. The V gene lost 6 bases and the J gene lost 3 bases, with 11 bases spanning the gap. This chain's CDR3 is CASSDIHYTEAFF. In DNA form, the CDR3 reads TGTGCCAGCAGCGACATACATTACACTGAAGCTTTCTTT.

Many counts were recorded for this clonotype. DNA of the CDR3: TGTGCCAGCAGTCCACGCAGATCCTACACAGATACGCAGTATTTT. Translating it yields CASSPRRSYTDTQYF. V usage is TRBV12-3 or TRBV12-4 and J usage is TRBJ2-3; no clear D. This CDR3 is built from 15 residues. V was trimmed by 5 bases and J by 2 bases, leaving 14 bases between them.

The chain employs TRBV29-1 and TRBJ2-2, with TRBD1 matching over 11 bases. The CDR3 totals 15 residues. The V gene end was trimmed by 4 bases and the J gene end by 4 bases; junction bases not matched to a gene: 5. Germline CDR1 and CDR2: SQVTM and ANQGSEA. CDR3 DNA: TGCAGCGTTGGGCCCGGGACAGGGGGCACCGGGGAGCTGTTTTTT. Translating gives CSVGPGTGGTGELFF.

In its sample, this clonotype was seen many times. The chain has TRBV28 and TRBJ2-1; perhaps TRBD1 as D (5 bases). The CDR3 has 14 amino acids. Trimming stripped 11 bases from V and 0 bases from J, with 14 bases between. Germline V gene lookup returns CDR1 MDHEN and CDR2 SYDVKM. The DNA of the CDR3 is TGTGCCGCCAGGGATCCCCTCTCCTACAATGAGCAGTTCTTC. Translated, it gives CAARDPLSYNEQFF.

This clonotype occurred many times. This chain links TRBV6-5 with TRBJ2-1; D perhaps matches TRBD1 (5 bases). Trimming shortened V by 0 bases and J by 12 bases, and 15 bases separated the two germline ends. The CDR3 sequence is 14 residues long. The germline gives CDR1 MNHEY, CDR2 SVGAGI. The CDR3 DNA is TGTGCCAGCAGTTACTCGATAGTCAGGGCTGCGCAGTTCTTC. It specifies CASSYSIVRAAQFF.

This clonotype was observed many times. V usage is TRBV10-3 and J usage is TRBJ1-5; D remains unclear. The CDR3 covers 15 residues. The V end lost 2 bases, the J end lost 0 bases, and 8 bases lay between the germline ends. The germline gives CDR1 ENHRY, CDR2 SYGVKD. CDR3 coding DNA: TGTGCCATCAGTGAGGGACTAGATAGCAATCAGCCCCAGCATTTT. It specifies CAISEGLDSNQPQHF.

This clonotype occurred many times. The rearrangement links TRBV29-1 to TRBJ2-1; 7 bases line up with TRBD1. Losses at the gene ends were 2 bases for V and 0 bases for J; bases not matched to a gene: 16. Germline V gene lookup returns CDR1 SQVTM and CDR2 ANQGSEA. The CDR3 spans 19 residues. The CDR3 DNA reads TGCAGCGTTGAAACCCTGGGACAGCTGGGATTTAGCTCCTACAATGAGCAGTTCTTC. The encoded protein is CSVETLGQLGFSSYNEQFF.

This clonotype was found many times. The V call is TRBV19, the J call TRBJ1-6, with D possibly being TRBD1 (5 bases). Per the germline V gene, CDR1 is LNHDA and CDR2 is SQIVND (reference sequence). V gave up 3 bases and J gave up 7 bases, with 13 bases separating them. The CDR3 totals 15 residues. CDR3 in amino acids: CASSMPGLRNSPLHF. CDR3 coding DNA: TGTGCCAGTAGTATGCCGGGACTGCGCAATTCACCCCTCCACTTT.

This clonotype was found a few times. The chain combines TRBV15 with TRBJ2-1; 8 nucleotides line up with TRBD2. The CDR3 covers 15 residues. Germline CDR1 is LNHNV and CDR2 is YYDKDF (reference sequence). V lost 9 bases and J lost 3; bases outside the gene matches: 10. The CDR3 nucleotides are TGTGCCACGCTCCGGGCGGGAGGACTCTACAATGAGCAGTTCTTC. Translated: CATLRAGGLYNEQFF.

For this clonotype: Being one base from a much bigger clone, this may be a read error. This chain connects TRBV28 to TRBJ1-5; weak D call: TRBD1 (6 bases). The length of the CDR3 is 14 residues. Germline lookup yields CDR1 MDHEN and CDR2 SYDVKM. This CDR3 reads CASRRDIAGQPLHF. The CDR3 nucleotides read TGTGCCAGCCGCCGGGACATCGCCGGGCAGCCCCTGCATTTT. The whole variable domain, filled in from reference TRBV28 and TRBJ1-5, reads DVKVTQSSRYLVKRTGEKVFLECVQDMDHENMFWYRQDPGLGLRLIYFSYDVKMKEKGDIPEGYSVSREKKERFSLILESASTNQTSMYLCASRRDIAGQPLHFGDGTRLSIL.

This clonotype was detected ten times or more. The chain couples TRBV6-5 to TRBJ2-4; 7 nucleotides match TRBD1. CDR3 length: 15 amino acids. Germline V CDR1 and CDR2: MNHEY, SVGAGI. Trimming cost V 0 bases and J 1 base; bases outside gene matches: 0. The CDR3 nucleotides read TGTGCCAGCAGTTACTCGACAGGGGCCAAAAACATTCAGTACTTC. Translation: CASSYSTGAKNIQYF.

This clonotype has at least ten counts. The gene calls are TRBV6-5 and TRBJ2-1; 9 bases are shared with TRBD2. Trimming took 0 bases from V and 6 from J; bases not matched to a gene: 9. The CDR3 runs 17 residues. Germline assignment: CDR1 MNHEY and CDR2 SVGAGI. DNA of the CDR3: TGTGCCAGCAGTTACTCTAAAGGCGGGAGGGCCTTCAATGAGCAGTTCTTC. This gives the protein CASSYSKGGRAFNEQFF.

This clonotype was detected ten times or more. The chain joins TRBV6-2 or TRBV6-3 to TRBJ1-5, with D hard to call. The germline V gene has CDR1 MNHEY and CDR2 SVGEGT. Trimming cost V 6 bases and J 7 bases, with 10 bases left between them. This CDR3 is 12 amino acids long. The CDR3 reads CASRDGKQPQHF. DNA of the CDR3: TGTGCCAGCAGGGACGGAAAACAGCCCCAGCATTTT.

In its sample, this clonotype ranks as medium-sized. V usage is TRBV12-3 or TRBV12-4 and J usage is TRBJ1-5; no firm D call. CDR3 length: 15 residues. The V end lost 7 bases, the J end lost 5 bases, and 18 bases lay between the germline ends. The CDR3 nucleotides are TGTGCCAGCAATTCTCGGGGATCCGTGGATCAGCCCCAGCATTTT. Protein: CASNSRGSVDQPQHF.

The J gene is TRBJ2-3, the V gene TRBV20-1; D unclear. The V end was cut by 6 bases, the J end by 2 bases, with 24 bases between. Germline values: CDR1 DFQATT, CDR2 SNEGSKA (reference sequence). This CDR3 comprises 17 residues. This CDR3 reads CSAPNISPSAFTDTQYF. The CDR3 nucleotides are TGCAGTGCCCCGAATATTTCCCCCAGCGCCTTCACAGATACGCAGTATTTT.

Ten or more counts support this clonotype. The chain has TRBV12-3 or TRBV12-4 and TRBJ2-2; D is perhaps TRBD1 or TRBD2 (5 bases each). The V end was cut by 5 bases, the J end by 10 bases, with 11 bases between. CDR3 size: 12 residues. In DNA form, the CDR3 reads TGTGCCAGCAGTCCTGGGACGACGGAGCTGTTTTTT. This gives the protein CASSPGTTELFF.

The rearrangement links TRBV7-8 to TRBJ1-6, with D perhaps matching TRBD1 (6 bases). Per the germline V gene, CDR1 is SGHVS and CDR2 is FQNEAQ. Trimming left V 2 bases short and J 8 bases short, with 25 bases between. The CDR3 sequence is 19 residues long. The CDR3 region has the DNA TGTGCCAGCAGCTTACGGAGGGGACGAGGCACAGGGTTGGATTCACCCCTCCACTTT. Amino acid sequence: CASSLRRGRGTGLDSPLHF.

At least ten counts were recorded for this clonotype. V and J are TRBV29-1 and TRBJ1-3; 9 bases fit TRBD1. This CDR3 has 18 amino acids. Germline V lookup: CDR1 SQVTM, CDR2 ANQGSEA. V lost 2 bases, J lost 3 bases, and 14 bases stayed unmatched. The CDR3 DNA reads as TGCAGCGTTGAATTCGGTGGTGGACAGGGGAGTTTTGGAAACACCATATATTTT. This sequence encodes CSVEFGGGQGSFGNTIYF.

This clonotype was seen ten or more times. The gene calls are TRBV10-2 and TRBJ2-3, with TRBD2 matching over 7 bases. Germline V gives CDR1 WSHSY, CDR2 SAAADI. Trimming removed 3 bases from V and 2 bases from J; junction bases left unmatched: 8. This CDR3 has 16 amino acids. The CDR3 region has the DNA TGCGCCAGCAGTGACCCCGCTAGCGGAAACACAGATACGCAGTATTTT. It translates to CASSDPASGNTDTQYF.